This TCR beta chain was retrieved from a study of long-term antiretroviral therapy in people with HIV. Points from the study as a whole: Relative to control repertoires, HIV repertoires exhibited narrower CDR3 length ranges.

The CDR3 totals 12 residues. Germline assignment: CDR1 SGHKS and CDR2 YYEKEE (reference sequence). Trimming cost V 1 base and J 5 bases, with 6 bases left between them. immunoSEQ v3.0 was run at survey level. Repertoires were generated with immunoSEQ multiplex PCR, while TCRdb's copy carries only in-frame clones and drops some. The table has 25,000 to 40,000 clones, roughly 97% seen once. For each donor, at least one pre-ART and at least two post-ART PBMC samples were available. Roughly 1-10 million cryopreserved PBMC were held in samples before DNA extraction. As concerns this clone: Antigen unknown.

V and J are TRBV5-5 and TRBJ2-5, with no clear D. The clonotype comes from a man younger than 40 with HIV. The sequencing here drew on unsorted PBMCs, taken 7.6 years after starting antiretroviral therapy. The CDR3 is CASSLSGETQYF. CDR3 DNA: TGTGCCAGCAGCTTGTCCGGGGAGACCCAGTACTTC.